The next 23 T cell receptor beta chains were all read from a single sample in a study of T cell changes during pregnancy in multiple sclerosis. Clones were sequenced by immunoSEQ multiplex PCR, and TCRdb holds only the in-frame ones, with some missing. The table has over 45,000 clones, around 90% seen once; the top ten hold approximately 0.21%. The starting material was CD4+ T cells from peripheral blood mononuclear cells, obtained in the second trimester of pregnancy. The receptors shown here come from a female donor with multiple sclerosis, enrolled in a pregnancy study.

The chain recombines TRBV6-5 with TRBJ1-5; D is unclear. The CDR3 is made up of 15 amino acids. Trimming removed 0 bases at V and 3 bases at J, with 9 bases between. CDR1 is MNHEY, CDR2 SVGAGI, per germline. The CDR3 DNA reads TGTGCCAGCAGTTACTCGGCCAGTTCCAATCAGCCCCAGCATTTT. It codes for CASSYSASSNQPQHF.

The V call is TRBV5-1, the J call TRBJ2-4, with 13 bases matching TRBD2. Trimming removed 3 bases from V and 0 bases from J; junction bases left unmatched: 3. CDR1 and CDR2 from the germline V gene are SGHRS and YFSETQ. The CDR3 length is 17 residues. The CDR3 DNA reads TGCGCCAGCAGCTGGGGGACTAGCGGGATAGCCAAAAACATTCAGTACTTC. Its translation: CASSWGTSGIAKNIQYF.

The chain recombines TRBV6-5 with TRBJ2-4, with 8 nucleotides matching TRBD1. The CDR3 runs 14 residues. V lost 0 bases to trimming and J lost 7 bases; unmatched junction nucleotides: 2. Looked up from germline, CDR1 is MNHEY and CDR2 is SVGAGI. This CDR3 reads CASSYSDRVNIQYF. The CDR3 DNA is TGTGCCAGCAGTTACTCGGACAGGGTTAACATTCAGTACTTC.

The CDR3 DNA reads TGTGCCAGCAGCCCAACGACTGGGGGCTACACCTTC. Translation: CASSPTTGGYTF. The chain combines TRBV7-2 with TRBJ1-2; D remains unclear. The CDR3 is 12 amino acids. Germline lookup yields CDR1 SGHTA and CDR2 FQGNSA. The V gene lost 5 bases and the J gene lost 8 bases, with 12 bases spanning the gap.

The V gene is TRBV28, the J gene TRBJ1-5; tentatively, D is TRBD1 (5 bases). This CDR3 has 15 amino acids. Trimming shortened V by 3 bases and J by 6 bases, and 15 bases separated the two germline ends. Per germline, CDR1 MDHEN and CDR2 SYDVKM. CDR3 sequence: CASSLGRVVSQPQHF. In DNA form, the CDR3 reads TGTGCCAGCAGTTTGGGCAGGGTAGTAAGTCAGCCCCAGCATTTT.

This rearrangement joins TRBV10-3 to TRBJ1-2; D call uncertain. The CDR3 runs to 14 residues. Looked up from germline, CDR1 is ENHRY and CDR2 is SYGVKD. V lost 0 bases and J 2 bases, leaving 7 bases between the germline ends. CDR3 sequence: CAISESGSNYGYTF. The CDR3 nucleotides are TGTGCCATCAGTGAGTCGGGCAGCAACTATGGCTACACCTTC.

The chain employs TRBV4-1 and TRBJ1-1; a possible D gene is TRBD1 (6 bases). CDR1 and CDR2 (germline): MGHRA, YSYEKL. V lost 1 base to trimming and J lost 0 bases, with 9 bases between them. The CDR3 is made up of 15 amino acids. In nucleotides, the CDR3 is TGCGCCAGCAGCCAAGCTGGGGGCCTGAACACTGAAGCTTTCTTT. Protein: CASSQAGGLNTEAFF.

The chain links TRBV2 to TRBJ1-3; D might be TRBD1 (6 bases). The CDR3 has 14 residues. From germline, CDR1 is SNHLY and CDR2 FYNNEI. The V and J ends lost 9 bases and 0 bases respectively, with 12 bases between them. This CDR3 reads CASKQGPSGNTIYF. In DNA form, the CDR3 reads TGTGCCAGTAAACAGGGACCCTCTGGAAACACCATATATTTT.

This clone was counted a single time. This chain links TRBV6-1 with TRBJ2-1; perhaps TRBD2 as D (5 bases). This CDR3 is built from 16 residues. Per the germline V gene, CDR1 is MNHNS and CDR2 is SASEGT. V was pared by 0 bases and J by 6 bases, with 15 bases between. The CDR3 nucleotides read TGTGCCAGCAGTGAAGCGCGAGGGAACCTTGCCAATGAGCAGTTCTTC. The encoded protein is CASSEARGNLANEQFF.

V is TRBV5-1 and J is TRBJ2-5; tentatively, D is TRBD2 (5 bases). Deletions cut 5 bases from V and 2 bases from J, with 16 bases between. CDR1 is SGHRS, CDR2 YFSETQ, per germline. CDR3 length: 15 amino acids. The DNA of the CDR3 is TGCGCCAGCAGGCTTGACCTTCCGGGGCAAGAGACCCAGTACTTC. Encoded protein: CASRLDLPGQETQYF.

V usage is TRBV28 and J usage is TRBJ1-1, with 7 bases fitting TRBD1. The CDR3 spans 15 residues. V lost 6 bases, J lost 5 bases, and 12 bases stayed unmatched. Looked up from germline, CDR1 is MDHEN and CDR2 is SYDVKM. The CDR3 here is CASRLDRALGTEAFF. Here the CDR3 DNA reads TGTGCCAGCAGACTCGACAGGGCCCTGGGGACTGAAGCTTTCTTT.

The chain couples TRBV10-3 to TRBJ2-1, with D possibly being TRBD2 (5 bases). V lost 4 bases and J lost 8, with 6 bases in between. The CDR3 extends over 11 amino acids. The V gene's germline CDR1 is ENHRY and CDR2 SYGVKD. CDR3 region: CAISGGDEQFF. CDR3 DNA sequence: TGTGCCATCAGTGGGGGAGATGAGCAGTTCTTC.

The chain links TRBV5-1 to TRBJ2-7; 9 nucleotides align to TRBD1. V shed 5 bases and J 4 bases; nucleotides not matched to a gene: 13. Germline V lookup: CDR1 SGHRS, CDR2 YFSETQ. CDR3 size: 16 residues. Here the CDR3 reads CASSLNLGTGSYEQYF. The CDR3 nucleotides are TGCGCCAGCAGTCTTAACCTCGGGACAGGGTCTTACGAGCAGTACTTC.

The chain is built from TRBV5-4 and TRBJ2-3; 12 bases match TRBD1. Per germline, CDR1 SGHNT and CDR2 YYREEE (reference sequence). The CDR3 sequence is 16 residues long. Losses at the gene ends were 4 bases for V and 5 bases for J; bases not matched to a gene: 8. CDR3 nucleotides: TGTGCCAGCAGCGAAGGGACAGGGGGCCCCCGAGATACGCAGTATTTT. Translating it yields CASSEGTGGPRDTQYF.

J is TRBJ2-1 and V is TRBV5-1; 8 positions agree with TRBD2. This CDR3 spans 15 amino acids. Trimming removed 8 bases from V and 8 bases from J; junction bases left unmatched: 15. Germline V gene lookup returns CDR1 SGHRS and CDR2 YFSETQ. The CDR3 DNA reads TGCGCCAGTTGTTTTCTCAGGACTAGCCTCGATGAGCAGTTCTTC. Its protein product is CASCFLRTSLDEQFF. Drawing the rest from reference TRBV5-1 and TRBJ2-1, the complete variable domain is KAGVTQTPRYLIKTRGQQVTLSCSPISGHRSVSWYQQTPGQGLQFLFEYFSETQRNKGNFPGRFSGRQFSNSRSEMNVSTLELGDSALYLCASCFLRTSLDEQFFGPGTRLTVL.

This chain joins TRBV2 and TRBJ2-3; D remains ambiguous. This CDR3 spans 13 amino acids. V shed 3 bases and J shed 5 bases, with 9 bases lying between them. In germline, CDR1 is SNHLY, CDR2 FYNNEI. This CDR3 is CASSELDKDTQYF. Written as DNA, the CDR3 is TGTGCCAGCAGTGAGCTAGATAAAGATACGCAGTATTTT.

Here the CDR3 DNA reads TGTGCCAGCAGTGGGGAACAGAGCGTAAGGGGTTACGAGCAGTACTTC. Translation: CASSGEQSVRGYEQYF. The chain employs TRBV2 and TRBJ2-7, with D possibly TRBD1 on 5 matching bases. CDR3 size: 16 residues. CDR1 and CDR2 (germline): SNHLY, FYNNEI. The germline V and J ends were trimmed by 4 bases and 4 bases, with 20 bases remaining between them.

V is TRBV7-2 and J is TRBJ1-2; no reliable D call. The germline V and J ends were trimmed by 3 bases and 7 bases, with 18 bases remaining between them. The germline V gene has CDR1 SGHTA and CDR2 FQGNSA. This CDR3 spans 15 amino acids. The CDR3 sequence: CASSFSRDQVLGYTF. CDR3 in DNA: TGTGCCAGCAGCTTTTCCAGAGACCAGGTCCTTGGCTACACCTTC.

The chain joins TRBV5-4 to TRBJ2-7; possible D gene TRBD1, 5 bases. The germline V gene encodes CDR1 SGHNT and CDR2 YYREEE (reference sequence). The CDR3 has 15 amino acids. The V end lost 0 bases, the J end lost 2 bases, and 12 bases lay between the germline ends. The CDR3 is CASSLASGPTYEQYF. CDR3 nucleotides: TGTGCCAGCAGCTTGGCGTCAGGGCCCACCTACGAGCAGTACTTC.

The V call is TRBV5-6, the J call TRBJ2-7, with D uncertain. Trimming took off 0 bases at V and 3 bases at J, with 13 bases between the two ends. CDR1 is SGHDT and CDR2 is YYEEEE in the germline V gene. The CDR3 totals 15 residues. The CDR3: CASSLVDAAYYEQYF. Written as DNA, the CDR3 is TGTGCCAGCAGCTTGGTAGATGCCGCTTACTACGAGCAGTACTTC. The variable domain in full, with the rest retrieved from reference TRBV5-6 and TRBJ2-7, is DAGVTQSPTHLIKTRGQQVTLRCSPKSGHDTVSWYQQALGQGPQFIFQYYEEEERQRGNFPDRFSGHQFPNYSSELNVNALLLGDSALYLCASSLVDAAYYEQYFGPGTRLTVT.

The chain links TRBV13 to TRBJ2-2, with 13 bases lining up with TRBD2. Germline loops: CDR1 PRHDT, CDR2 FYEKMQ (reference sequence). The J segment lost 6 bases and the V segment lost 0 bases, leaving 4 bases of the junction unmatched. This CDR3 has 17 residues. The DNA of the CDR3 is TGTGCCAGCAGCTTAGGCGGGACTAGCGGGATCCCCGGGGAGCTGTTTTTT. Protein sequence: CASSLGGTSGIPGELFF. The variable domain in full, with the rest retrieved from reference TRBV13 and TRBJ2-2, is AAGVIQSPRHLIKEKRETATLKCYPIPRHDTVYWYQQGPGQDPQFLISFYEKMQSDKGSIPDRFSAQQFSDYHSELNMSSLELGDSALYFCASSLGGTSGIPGELFFGEGSRLTVL.

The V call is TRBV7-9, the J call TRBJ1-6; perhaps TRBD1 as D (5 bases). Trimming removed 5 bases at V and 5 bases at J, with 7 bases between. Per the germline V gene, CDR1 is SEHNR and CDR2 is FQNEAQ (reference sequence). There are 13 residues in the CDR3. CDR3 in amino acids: CASSRGHNSPLHF. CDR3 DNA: TGTGCCAGCAGCAGGGGCCATAATTCACCCCTCCACTTT.

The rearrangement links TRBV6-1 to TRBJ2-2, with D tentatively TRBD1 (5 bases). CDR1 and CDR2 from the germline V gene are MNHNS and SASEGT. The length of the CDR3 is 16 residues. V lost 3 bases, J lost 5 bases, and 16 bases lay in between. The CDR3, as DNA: TGTGCCAGCAGTGACCTCAGGGTTACGAGGACCGGGGAGCTGTTTTTT. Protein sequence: CASSDLRVTRTGELFF.